The 7 T cell receptor beta chains below come from one sample, sequenced in a study of cytomegalovirus exposure and HLA in healthy donors. A multiplex PCR was run with 60 Vbeta primers and 13 Jbeta primers. Produced via immunoSEQ multiplex PCR; TCRdb's table is partial and in-frame only. The repertoire holds some 140,000 clones, with roughly 77% as singletons. Material for sequencing was PBMCs. Receptor source: a man aged 30 to 45 in good health and CMV-seropositive.

The rearrangement links TRBV30 to TRBJ1-1; D uncertain. The CDR3 spans 13 residues. The V and J ends lost 0 bases and 13 bases respectively, with 18 bases between them. Germline loops: CDR1 GTSNPN, CDR2 SVGIG (reference sequence). The CDR3 region has the DNA TGTGCCTGGAGTGTACATGAGGGTTTAGAGGATTTCTTT. Encoded protein: CAWSVHEGLEDFF.

V usage is TRBV5-1 and J usage is TRBJ2-1; D might be TRBD2 (6 bases). With 2 bases removed from V and 0 bases from J, the gap between germline ends came to 9 bases. Germline values: CDR1 SGHRS, CDR2 YFSETQ. CDR3 length: 15 amino acids. Written as DNA, the CDR3 is TGCGCCAGCAGCTTTGCGGGGAGCTCCTACAATGAGCAGTTCTTC. Its protein product is CASSFAGSSYNEQFF.

V usage is TRBV9 and J usage is TRBJ2-1; a weak D match, TRBD1 (5 bases). The CDR3 runs to 14 residues. The germline V gene has CDR1 SGDLS and CDR2 YYNGEE. Trimming cost V 0 bases and J 9 bases, with 13 bases left between them. The CDR3 spells CASSVGGREGEQFF. As DNA, the CDR3 is TGTGCCAGCAGCGTAGGCGGCAGGGAAGGTGAGCAGTTCTTC.

The chain couples TRBV14 to TRBJ2-5; D may be TRBD1 (5 bases). The DNA end is a closer match to TRBJ2-7, so the J assignment may be wrong. The germline V gene has CDR1 SGHDN and CDR2 FVKESK. The CDR3 runs to 17 residues. CDR3 coding DNA: TGTGCCAGCAGCCCAACACTCACCCAGGGAAGGTCCTACGAGCAGTACTTC. Translated, it gives CASSPTLTQGRSYEQYF.

The chain links TRBV28 to TRBJ2-1; D is possibly TRBD2 (6 bases). This CDR3 spans 18 amino acids. Germline V gene data show CDR1 as MDHEN and CDR2 as SYDVKM. V shed 5 bases and J shed 0 bases, with 20 bases lying between them. The CDR3 DNA is TGTGCCAGCAGTCCCTCAGTCGGGGGTTTGAGCTCCTACAATGAGCAGTTCTTC. Encoded protein: CASSPSVGGLSSYNEQFF.

This chain uses TRBV2 with TRBJ1-2; TRBD1 is a possible D gene (6 bases). Trimming removed 6 bases at V and 2 bases at J, with 13 bases between. In germline, CDR1 is SNHLY, CDR2 FYNNEI. The CDR3 consists of 14 residues. CDR3 amino acids: CASRDPTGNYGYTF. CDR3 DNA: TGTGCCAGCAGGGACCCAACAGGGAACTATGGCTACACCTTC.

This clone was recorded only once. This chain links TRBV27 with TRBJ2-7; no definite D call. Germline CDR1 and CDR2: MNHEY and SMNVEV (reference sequence). The length of the CDR3 is 15 residues. V was cut by 2 bases and J by 0 bases, with 11 bases left in between. CDR3 nucleotides: TGTGCCAGCAGTTTAGTTTTCGGTAACTCCTACGAGCAGTACTTC. Protein product: CASSLVFGNSYEQYF.